The source of this T cell receptor beta chain is a study of blood T cell repertoires in COVID-19. The method was immunoSEQ multiplex PCR; TCRdb's version includes in-frame clones alone and lacks a portion of them. In the table there are around 250,000 clones, 80% to 90% of which are singletons. The CDR3 sequence is 14 residues long. The germline V gene has CDR1 SGDLS and CDR2 YYNGEE. The J segment lost 9 bases and the V segment lost 4 bases, leaving 9 bases of the junction unmatched. Sequencing was performed on PBMCs or T cells enriched from blood (not recorded which). The source of this sequence is a woman aged 45 to 65 who had recovered from COVID-19. The chain employs TRBV9 and TRBJ1-2; 10 nucleotides line up with TRBD1. CDR3 sequence reads: CASSHAGTGVSYTF. CDR3 DNA: TGTGCCAGCAGCCATGCCGGGACAGGGGTTAGCTACACCTTC.